These 25 T cell receptor beta chains originate from one sample sequenced in a study of PD-1 blockade in classical Hodgkin lymphoma. The repertoire was sequenced with immunoSEQ multiplex PCR; TCRdb's copy has only in-frame clones and lacks some. Of approximately 89,000 clones in the sample, approximately 86% were seen once. Indicated time point: cycle 4 day 1 (C4D1), after six to seven weeks of nivolumab. All patients experienced relapse after autologous stem cell transplantation, and brentuximab vedotin exposure was variable. The sequencing used peripheral blood mononuclear cells (PBMCs), collected before the fourth cycle of nivolumab. The receptors originated from a human donor with classical Hodgkin lymphoma.

The V call is TRBV7-9, the J call TRBJ1-2, with D hard to call. The V gene's germline CDR1 is SEHNR and CDR2 FQNEAQ (reference sequence). The CDR3 length is 12 residues. Between the trimmed V and J ends, which lost 5 bases and 2 bases, there was a span of 6 bases. The CDR3 sequence is CASSPQNYGYTF. In nucleotides, the CDR3 is TGTGCCAGCAGCCCTCAAAACTATGGCTACACCTTC.

V and J are TRBV5-4 and TRBJ1-1; D is undetermined. Trimming shortened V by 0 bases and J by 2 bases, and 8 bases separated the two germline ends. The CDR3 contains 14 residues. CDR1 and CDR2 from the germline V gene are SGHNT and YYREEE (reference sequence). CDR3 sequence: CASSLEALNTEAFF. CDR3 sequence (DNA): TGTGCCAGCAGCTTGGAGGCCCTAAACACTGAAGCTTTCTTT.

The V call is TRBV9, the J call TRBJ1-1; the D is unclear. The germline V gene has CDR1 SGDLS and CDR2 YYNGEE. V lost 0 bases to trimming and J lost 1 base, with 10 bases between them. This CDR3 region has 15 residues. The CDR3 DNA sequence: TGTGCCAGCAGCGTAGAAATCATAGGGAACACTGAAGCTTTCTTT. Translation: CASSVEIIGNTEAFF.

This clone appeared a few times. This chain connects TRBV10-2 to TRBJ1-2; D call uncertain. The CDR3 covers 13 residues. Germline values: CDR1 WSHSY, CDR2 SAAADI. The V end was cut by 1 base, the J end by 3 bases, with 6 bases between. The DNA of the CDR3 is TGCGCCAGCAGTGAGTGGACGGACTATGGCTACACCTTC. The encoded protein is CASSEWTDYGYTF.

The chain combines TRBV15 with TRBJ2-7, with D unresolved. The CDR3 sequence is 14 residues long. The germline CDR1 and CDR2 sequences are LNHNV and YYDKDF (reference sequence). With 0 bases removed from V and 2 bases from J, the gap between germline ends came to 8 bases. CDR3 DNA sequence: TGTGCCACCAGCAGAGATCGCGGACCCTACGAGCAGTACTTC. Its translation is CATSRDRGPYEQYF.

In DNA form, the CDR3 reads TGTGCCACCAGCCGTTTGGGACTAGCGGAAACCTACAATGAGCAGTTCTTC. Translating gives CATSRLGLAETYNEQFF. The chain combines TRBV15 with TRBJ2-1, with 11 nucleotides matching TRBD2. Unmatched junction bases numbered 8, after V lost 5 bases and J lost 2 bases. This CDR3 has 17 amino acids. CDR1 is LNHNV and CDR2 is YYDKDF in the germline V gene (reference sequence). Based on the CDR3 plus reference TRBV15 and TRBJ2-1, the full variable domain is DAMVIQNPRYQVTQFGKPVTLSCSQTLNHNVMYWYQQKSSQAPKLLFHYYDKDFNNEADTPDNFQSRRPNTSFCFLDIRSPGLGDTAMYLCATSRLGLAETYNEQFFGPGTRLTVL.

This chain joins TRBV15 and TRBJ2-2; D not resolved. V was trimmed by 5 bases and J by 2 bases, leaving 6 bases between them. Germline-derived CDR1 and CDR2 are LNHNV and YYDKDF (reference sequence). There are 13 residues in the CDR3. CDR3 sequence reads: CATSSINTGELFF. The CDR3 region has the DNA TGTGCCACCAGCTCCATTAACACCGGGGAGCTGTTTTTT.

The gene calls are TRBV19 and TRBJ2-1, with 7 positions matching TRBD2. After removal of 6 bases from V and 8 bases from J, the junction contained 10 bases not matched to a gene. Germline CDR1 is LNHDA and CDR2 is SQIVND (reference sequence). The CDR3 covers 14 residues. The CDR3 DNA reads as TGTGCCAGTAGCCTTGGACTAGGTTACGATGAGCAGTTCTTC. It encodes CASSLGLGYDEQFF.

This chain joins TRBV2 and TRBJ1-2, with TRBD1 matching over 8 bases. Germline V gene lookup returns CDR1 SNHLY and CDR2 FYNNEI. CDR3 size: 13 residues. V trimming: 5 bases; J trimming: 6 bases; junction bases outside the gene matches: 5. CDR3 residues: CASSQGQGHGYTF. In DNA form, the CDR3 reads TGTGCCAGCAGTCAAGGACAGGGCCATGGCTACACCTTC.

The chain joins TRBV15 to TRBJ1-1; perhaps TRBD1 as D (5 bases). The CDR3 consists of 14 residues. Trimming took 1 base from V and 3 from J, leaving 9 bases between them. In germline, CDR1 is LNHNV, CDR2 YYDKDF (reference sequence). CDR3 DNA sequence: TGTGCCACCAGCAGAGGGGGCGGGTACACTGAAGCTTTCTTT. Amino acids: CATSRGGGYTEAFF.

The V call is TRBV30, the J call TRBJ1-1, with TRBD1 matching over 9 bases. The CDR3 spans 12 residues. The germline gives CDR1 GTSNPN, CDR2 SVGIG (reference sequence). Unmatched junction bases numbered 6, after V lost 8 bases and J lost 5 bases. The CDR3 bases are TGTGCCGGCTACAGGGGGCGGACTGAAGCTTTCTTT. This encodes CAGYRGRTEAFF.

J is TRBJ2-7 and V is TRBV7-2, with 7 bases that match TRBD2. This CDR3 region has 11 residues. Losses at the gene ends were 5 bases for V and 6 bases for J; bases not matched to a gene: 1. Germline V gives CDR1 SGHTA, CDR2 FQGNSA. The CDR3 sequence is CASSPGGEQYF. The CDR3, as DNA: TGTGCCAGCAGCCCGGGGGGCGAGCAGTACTTC.

The rearrangement joins TRBV5-6 to TRBJ1-5, with D unresolved. The CDR3 is made up of 13 amino acids. CDR1 and CDR2 from the germline V gene are SGHDT and YYEEEE. V shed 4 bases and J shed 4 bases, with 9 bases lying between them. CDR3 nucleotide sequence: TGTGCCAGCAGCCTTATAGGGAATCAGCCCCAGCATTTT. Its translation is CASSLIGNQPQHF.

This clone appeared once. The genes are TRBV11-2 and TRBJ2-5, with TRBD2 as a possible D gene (6 bases). The V end lost 3 bases, the J end lost 5 bases, and 16 bases lay between the germline ends. The CDR3 is made up of 15 amino acids. Per germline, CDR1 SGHAT and CDR2 FQNNGV. CDR3 nucleotides: TGTGCCAGCAGCTTTTCAGGGACTCCGGGGGAGACCCAGTACTTC. It codes for CASSFSGTPGETQYF.

The genes are TRBV18 and TRBJ2-7; 11 bases line up with TRBD2. The CDR3 runs to 17 residues. J lost 5 bases, V lost 3 bases, and 12 bases had no gene match. Germline V gene data show CDR1 as KGHSH and CDR2 as LQKENI. The CDR3 nucleotides are TGTGCCAGCTCACCTCTAGCGGGAGGACCCCAAGGCAACGAGCAGTACTTC. It codes for CASSPLAGGPQGNEQYF. Drawing the rest from reference TRBV18 and TRBJ2-7, the complete variable domain is NAGVMQNPRHLVRRRGQEARLRCSPMKGHSHVYWYRQLPEEGLKFMVYLQKENIIDESGMPKERFSAEFPKEGPSILRIQQVVRGDSAAYFCASSPLAGGPQGNEQYFGPGTRLTVT.

This chain joins TRBV11-2 and TRBJ2-3, with D unclear. Trimming left V 2 bases short and J 5 bases short, with 8 bases between. The CDR3 spans 13 residues. Looked up from germline, CDR1 is SGHAT and CDR2 is FQNNGV. In DNA form, the CDR3 reads TGTGCCAGCAGCTTATCCCGTTTAGATACGCAGTATTTT. Amino acid sequence: CASSLSRLDTQYF. Full variable domain (outside the CDR3, taken from reference TRBV11-2 and TRBJ2-3): EAGVAQSPRYKIIEKRQSVAFWCNPISGHATLYWYQQILGQGPKLLIQFQNNGVVDDSQLPKDRFSAERLKGVDSTLKIQPAKLEDSAVYLCASSLSRLDTQYFGPGTRLTVL.

The chain carries TRBV5-4 and TRBJ2-1, with D possibly TRBD2 on 6 matching bases. Trimming took off 3 bases at V and 9 bases at J, with 19 bases between the two ends. This CDR3 region has 15 residues. Germline V gene sequence: CDR1 SGHNT, CDR2 YYREEE (reference sequence). The CDR3, as DNA: TGTGCCAGCAGCTCGGACGGTTCCCTCGGGGGTGAGCAGTTCTTC. Its translation is CASSSDGSLGGEQFF.

The V and J genes are TRBV28 and TRBJ2-7, with 7 bases lining up with TRBD2. CDR1 and CDR2 from the germline V gene are MDHEN and SYDVKM. The CDR3 consists of 16 residues. With V trimmed by 4 bases and J by 0 bases, 9 bases remained unmatched. CDR3 in DNA: TGTGCCAGCAGTTACGTTTTCGCTAGCGGCTCCTACGAGCAGTACTTC. Amino acids: CASSYVFASGSYEQYF.

This clone was recorded only once. In DNA, the CDR3 is TGTGCCAGCAGCTTAGGTGTGGGCGGGACCCAAGAGACCCAGTACTTC. This sequence encodes CASSLGVGGTQETQYF. This chain links TRBV7-7 with TRBJ2-5, with TRBD2 as a possible D gene (6 bases). This CDR3 contains 16 residues. V shed 1 base and J shed 1 base, with 13 bases lying between them. The germline V gene has CDR1 SSHAT and CDR2 FNYEAQ (reference sequence).

The chain links TRBV21-1 to TRBJ2-7; the D call of TRBD1 is as the table states it, not checked on the DNA. TRBV21-1 represents a pseudogene. This CDR3 region has 13 residues. CDR3 bases: TGTGCCAGCAATAGGACAGGGCCCTACGAGCAGTACTTC. Amino acids: CASNRTGPYEQYF.

V and J are TRBV6-1 and TRBJ2-2; D tentatively reads TRBD1 or TRBD2 (5 bases each). V shed 3 bases and J shed 7 bases, with 15 bases lying between them. This CDR3 region has 15 residues. The germline V gene encodes CDR1 MNHNS and CDR2 SASEGT. The chain's CDR3 is CASSDIRDPYGELFF. The CDR3 DNA is TGTGCCAGCAGTGATATTCGGGACCCTTACGGGGAGCTGTTTTTT.

V usage is TRBV4-1 and J usage is TRBJ1-5; tentatively, D is TRBD1 (5 bases). Trimming left V 4 bases short and J 4 bases short, with 8 bases between. The CDR3 has 13 amino acids. Germline loops: CDR1 MGHRA, CDR2 YSYEKL. CDR3 sequence reads: CASSREGNQPQHF. CDR3 bases: TGCGCCAGCAGCCGCGAGGGGAATCAGCCCCAGCATTTT.

This chain joins TRBV5-4 and TRBJ2-5; tentatively, D is TRBD1 or TRBD2 (5 bases each). V shed 3 bases and J shed 5 bases, with 11 bases lying between them. Germline V gives CDR1 SGHNT, CDR2 YYREEE (reference sequence). The CDR3 totals 13 residues. CDR3 bases: TGTGCCAGCAGCTCGAGGGGAACGGAGACCCAGTACTTC. Residues: CASSSRGTETQYF.

V usage is TRBV5-1 and J usage is TRBJ2-1; D perhaps matches TRBD1 (6 bases). There are 15 residues in the CDR3. Germline assignment: CDR1 SGHRS and CDR2 YFSETQ. Trimming shortened V by 4 bases and J by 2 bases, and 13 bases separated the two germline ends. CDR3 amino acids: CASSPDGTTYNEQFF. The CDR3 DNA reads TGCGCCAGCAGCCCCGACGGGACAACCTACAATGAGCAGTTCTTC.

This chain uses TRBV29-1 with TRBJ2-2; 11 nucleotides agree with TRBD2. CDR1 is SQVTM and CDR2 is ANQGSEA in the germline V gene. The CDR3 is made up of 14 amino acids. V lost 5 bases, J lost 5 bases, and 4 bases stayed unmatched. CDR3 nucleotide sequence: TGCAGCGTTACTAGCGGGAGTTTTACCGGGGAGCTGTTTTTT. It is translated as CSVTSGSFTGELFF.